The clone carrying this T cell receptor beta chain was seen more than once but under ten times. This entry comes from a study of T cell repertoires in cytomegalovirus infection. CDR1 SGHTA and CDR2 FQGNSA come from the germline V gene. Unmatched junction bases numbered 6, after V lost 4 bases and J lost 9 bases. This CDR3 comprises 13 residues. TCRdb ran MiXCR on the reads and lists one entry per CDR3 protein. This table has some 150,000 distinct CDR3 sequences, about 6.1% appearing once. The gene calls are TRBV7-2 and TRBJ1-3; 7 bases are a match to TRBD1. The specimen was PBMCs. The TCR originated in a human donor in good health (CMV status not recorded). Some clones in this sample may be carry-over from other donors' samples. CDR3 in amino acids: CASSSDRVGTIYF. The CDR3 DNA sequence: TGTGCCAGCAGCTCAGACAGGGTCGGCACCATATATTTT.